This TCR beta chain originates from a study of T cells of healthy individuals. Germline V gene data show CDR1 as KGHDR and CDR2 as SFDVKD. V dropped 2 bases and J dropped 4 bases, with 10 bases sitting between them. This CDR3 has 15 amino acids. A single record per CDR3 protein comes from TCRdb applying MiXCR to the 5' RACE reads. The sample carries approximately 100,000 distinct CDR3 sequences, roughly 15% recorded once. The clonotype comes from a human donor in good health. V usage is TRBV24-1 and J usage is TRBJ2-2; D assignment may be TRBD1 or TRBD2 (6 bases each). The CDR3 loop is CATSDYREATGELFF. The CDR3 coding sequence is TGTGCCACCAGTGATTACAGGGAGGCCACCGGGGAGCTGTTTTTT.